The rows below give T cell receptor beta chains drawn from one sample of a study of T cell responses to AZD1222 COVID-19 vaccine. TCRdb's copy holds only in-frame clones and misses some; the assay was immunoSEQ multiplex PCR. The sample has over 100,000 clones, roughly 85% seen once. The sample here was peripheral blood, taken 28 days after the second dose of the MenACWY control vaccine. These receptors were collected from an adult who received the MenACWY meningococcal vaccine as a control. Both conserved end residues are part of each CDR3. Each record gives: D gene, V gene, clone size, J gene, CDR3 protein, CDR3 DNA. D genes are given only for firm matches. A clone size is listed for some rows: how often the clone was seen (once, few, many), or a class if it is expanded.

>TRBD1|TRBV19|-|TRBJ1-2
CASSLGQGARHYGYTF
TGTGCCAGTAGCCTGGGACAGGGAGCGAGGCACTATGGCTACACCTTC
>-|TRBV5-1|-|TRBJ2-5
CASSDNNRETQYF
TGCGCCAGCAGCGACAACAATCGAGAGACCCAGTACTTC
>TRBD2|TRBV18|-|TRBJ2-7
CASSPGEGGNEQYF
TGTGCCAGCTCACCAGGGGAGGGCGGCAACGAGCAGTACTTC
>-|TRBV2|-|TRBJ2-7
CASSEASYEQYF
TGTGCCAGCAGTGAAGCCTCCTACGAGCAGTACTTC
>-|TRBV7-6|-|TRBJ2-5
CASSLALGAPGQTQYF
TGTGCCAGCAGCTTAGCGTTGGGGGCTCCCGGGCAGACCCAGTACTTC
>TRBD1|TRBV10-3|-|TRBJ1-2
CAISESGQGVRGYTF
TGTGCCATCAGTGAATCGGGACAGGGGGTCCGTGGCTACACCTTC
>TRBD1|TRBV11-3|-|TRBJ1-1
CASSFSTGEGTEAFF
TGTGCCAGCAGCTTTTCAACAGGGGAAGGGACTGAAGCTTTCTTT
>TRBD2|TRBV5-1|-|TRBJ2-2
CASSVRTSGANTGELFF
TGCGCCAGCAGCGTCCGGACTAGCGGGGCGAACACCGGGGAGCTGTTTTTT
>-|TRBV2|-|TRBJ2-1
CASSERGPEIDEQFF
TGTGCCAGCAGTGAACGGGGGCCGGAGATAGATGAGCAGTTCTTC
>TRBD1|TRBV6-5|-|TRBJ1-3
CASRDGTGNTIYF
TGTGCCAGCAGGGATGGGACAGGGAACACCATATATTTT
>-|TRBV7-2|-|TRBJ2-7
CASSFPVTYEQYF
TGTGCCAGCAGCTTCCCCGTGACCTACGAGCAGTACTTC
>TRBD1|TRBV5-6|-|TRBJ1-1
CASSLWPGGLAVYTEAFF
TGTGCCAGCAGCTTGTGGCCAGGGGGCCTGGCGGTCTACACTGAAGCTTTCTTT
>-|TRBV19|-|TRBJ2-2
CASSIAGRGKNTGELFF
TGTGCCAGTAGTATCGCAGGGAGGGGGAAGAACACCGGGGAGCTGTTTTTT
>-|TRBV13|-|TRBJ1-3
CASSLRQGTGNTIYF
TGTGCCAGCAGCTTACGTCAGGGAACTGGAAACACCATATATTTT
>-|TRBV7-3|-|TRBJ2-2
CASSFKHTGELFF
TGTGCCAGCAGCTTCAAACACACCGGGGAGCTGTTTTTT
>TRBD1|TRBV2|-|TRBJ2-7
CASRPDRGIRNEQYF
TGTGCCAGCAGGCCAGACAGGGGGATTCGGAACGAGCAGTACTTC
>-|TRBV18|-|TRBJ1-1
CASSPYAGLNTEAFF
TGTGCCAGCTCACCATATGCGGGGCTGAACACTGAAGCTTTCTTT
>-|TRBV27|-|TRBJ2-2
CASRLQANTGELFF
TGTGCCAGCCGATTGCAGGCTAACACCGGGGAGCTGTTTTTT
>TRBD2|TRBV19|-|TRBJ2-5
CASSNRLAGAGETQYF
TGTGCCAGTAGTAACCGACTAGCGGGAGCCGGAGAGACCCAGTACTTC
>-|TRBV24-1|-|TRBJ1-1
CATRANTEAFF
TGTGCCACCCGGGCGAACACTGAAGCTTTCTTT
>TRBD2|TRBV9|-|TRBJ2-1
CASSVGLAGDNEQFF
TGTGCCAGCAGCGTAGGGCTAGCGGGAGATAATGAGCAGTTCTTC
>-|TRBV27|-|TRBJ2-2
CASSLLVGGGGELFF
TGTGCCAGCAGTTTATTGGTAGGCGGTGGCGGGGAGCTGTTTTTT
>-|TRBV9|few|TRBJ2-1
CASSVLGENEQFF
TGTGCCAGCAGCGTGCTAGGGGAGAATGAGCAGTTCTTC
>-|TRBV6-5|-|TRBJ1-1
CASSYSRGRLTEAFF
TGTGCCAGCAGTTACTCTCGGGGCAGGCTCACTGAAGCTTTCTTT
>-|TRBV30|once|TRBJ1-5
CAWSVQGRSNQPQHF
TGTGCCTGGAGTGTACAGGGCCGTAGCAATCAGCCCCAGCATTTT
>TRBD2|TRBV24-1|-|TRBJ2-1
CATSDRSPKRESSYNEQFF
TGTGCCACCAGTGACCGCAGCCCAAAGCGGGAAAGCTCCTACAATGAGCAGTTCTTC
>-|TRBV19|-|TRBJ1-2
CASSDIGAALYGYTF
TGTGCCAGTAGTGATATCGGGGCCGCCCTGTATGGCTACACCTTC
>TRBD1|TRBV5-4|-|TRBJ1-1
CASSPEGARTNTEAFF
TGTGCCAGCAGCCCCGAGGGGGCCAGGACGAACACTGAAGCTTTCTTT
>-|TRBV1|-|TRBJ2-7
CTSSPAGVTLYEQYF
TGCACCAGCAGCCCAGCGGGAGTTACCCTCTACGAGCAGTACTTC
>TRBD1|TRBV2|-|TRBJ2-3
CASSERDSRFTDTQYF
TGTGCCAGCAGTGAAAGGGACAGCAGATTCACAGATACGCAGTATTTT
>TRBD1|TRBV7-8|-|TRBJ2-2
CASSSRQGANGELFF
TGTGCCAGCAGCTCCCGACAGGGGGCGAACGGGGAGCTGTTTTTT
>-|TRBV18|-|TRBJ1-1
CASSPQANTEAFF
TGTGCCAGCTCACCACAGGCCAACACTGAAGCTTTCTTT
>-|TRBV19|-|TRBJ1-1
CATVLGTYGGEAFF
TGTGCCACCGTATTAGGGACATATGGTGGTGAAGCTTTCTTT
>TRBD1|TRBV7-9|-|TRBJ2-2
CASSQLTGRGAGELFF
TGTGCCAGCAGCCAGCTGACAGGGAGAGGCGCCGGGGAGCTGTTTTTT
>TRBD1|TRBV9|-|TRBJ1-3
CASRRQGSGNTIYF
TGTGCCAGCAGAAGACAGGGCTCTGGAAACACCATATATTTT
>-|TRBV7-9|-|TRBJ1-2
CASSLPDGGIFNGYTF
TGTGCCAGCAGCTTACCGGATGGAGGGATCTTCAATGGCTACACCTTC
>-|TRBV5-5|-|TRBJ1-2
CASSLGEYGYTF
TGTGCCAGCAGCTTGGGGGAGTATGGCTACACCTTC
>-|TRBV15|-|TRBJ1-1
CATSKPVNTEAFF
TGTGCCACCAGCAAGCCCGTGAACACTGAAGCTTTCTTT
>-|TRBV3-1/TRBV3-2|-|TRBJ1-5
CASSQWKGQGQPQHF
TGTGCCAGCAGCCAATGGAAGGGTCAGGGTCAGCCCCAGCATTTT
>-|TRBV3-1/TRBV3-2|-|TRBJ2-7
CASSQGHEQYF
TGTGCCAGCAGCCAGGGTCACGAGCAGTACTTC
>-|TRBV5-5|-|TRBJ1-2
CASSLARGNYGYTF
TGTGCCAGCAGCTTGGCGCGGGGAAACTATGGCTACACCTTC
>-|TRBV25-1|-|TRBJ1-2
CASSSGYGYTF
TGTGCCAGCAGTTCAGGCTATGGCTACACCTTC
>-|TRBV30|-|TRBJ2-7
CAWRGIAYEQYF
TGTGCCTGGAGGGGGATAGCCTACGAGCAGTACTTC
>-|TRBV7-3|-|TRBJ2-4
CASSLNEAKAKNIQYF
TGTGCCAGCAGCTTAAATGAGGCGAAAGCCAAAAACATTCAGTACTTC
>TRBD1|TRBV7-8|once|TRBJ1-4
CASSPDRGRDDREKLFF
TGTGCCAGCAGCCCGGACAGGGGGCGTGATGATAGGGAAAAACTGTTTTTT
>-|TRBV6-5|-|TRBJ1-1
CASSRTEMNTEAFF
TGTGCCAGCAGTCGGACAGAGATGAACACTGAAGCTTTCTTT
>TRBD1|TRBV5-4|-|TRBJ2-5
CASSPGQGRETQYF
TGTGCCAGCAGCCCCGGACAGGGGAGGGAGACCCAGTACTTC
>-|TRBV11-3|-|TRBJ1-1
CASTLGIKAEAFF
TGTGCCAGCACCCTAGGCATTAAGGCTGAAGCTTTCTTT
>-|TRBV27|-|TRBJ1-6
CASSLAWMGSDSPLHF
TGTGCCAGCAGTTTGGCTTGGATGGGGAGTGATTCACCCCTCCACTTT
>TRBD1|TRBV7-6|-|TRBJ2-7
CATRTGPGGYEQYF
TGTGCCACCCGGACAGGGCCAGGTGGCTACGAGCAGTACTTC